A selection of T cell receptor beta chains follows, all from one sample in a study of blood T cell repertoires in COVID-19. Here immunoSEQ multiplex PCR was the method, and the copy in TCRdb shows in-frame clones only, minus some. The sample shows about 120,000 clones, over 70% of them seen only once. Sequencing was carried out using peripheral blood. These receptors were taken from a woman aged 70 to 79 with acute or convalescent COVID-19. Both conserved end residues are part of each CDR3.

j_gene | v_gene | CDR3aa
TRBJ2-2 | TRBV6-1 | CASSEAPGAGANTGELFF
TRBJ1-4 | TRBV5-4 | CASSRDSREKLFF
TRBJ2-4 | TRBV4-1 | CASSQDRSSGGNIQYF
TRBJ1-5 | TRBV5-1 | CASSFDARQGRPQHF
TRBJ1-2 | TRBV5-1 | CASSLATENYGYTF
TRBJ1-1 | TRBV9 | CASSVATGGTEAFF
TRBJ1-3 | TRBV12-3/TRBV12-4 | CASSLSSGNTIYF
TRBJ2-3 | TRBV30 | CAWSGLAGGPGDTQYF
TRBJ2-3 | TRBV6-4 | CASSHTAGSSTDTQYF
TRBJ1-2 | TRBV3-1/TRBV3-2 | CASRTGTQGYTF
TRBJ2-1 | TRBV7-9 | CASRSTGSYNEQFF
TRBJ1-3 | TRBV5-4 | CASSPGGTRGNTIYF
TRBJ1-3 | TRBV10-2 | CASSESRHPGNTIYF